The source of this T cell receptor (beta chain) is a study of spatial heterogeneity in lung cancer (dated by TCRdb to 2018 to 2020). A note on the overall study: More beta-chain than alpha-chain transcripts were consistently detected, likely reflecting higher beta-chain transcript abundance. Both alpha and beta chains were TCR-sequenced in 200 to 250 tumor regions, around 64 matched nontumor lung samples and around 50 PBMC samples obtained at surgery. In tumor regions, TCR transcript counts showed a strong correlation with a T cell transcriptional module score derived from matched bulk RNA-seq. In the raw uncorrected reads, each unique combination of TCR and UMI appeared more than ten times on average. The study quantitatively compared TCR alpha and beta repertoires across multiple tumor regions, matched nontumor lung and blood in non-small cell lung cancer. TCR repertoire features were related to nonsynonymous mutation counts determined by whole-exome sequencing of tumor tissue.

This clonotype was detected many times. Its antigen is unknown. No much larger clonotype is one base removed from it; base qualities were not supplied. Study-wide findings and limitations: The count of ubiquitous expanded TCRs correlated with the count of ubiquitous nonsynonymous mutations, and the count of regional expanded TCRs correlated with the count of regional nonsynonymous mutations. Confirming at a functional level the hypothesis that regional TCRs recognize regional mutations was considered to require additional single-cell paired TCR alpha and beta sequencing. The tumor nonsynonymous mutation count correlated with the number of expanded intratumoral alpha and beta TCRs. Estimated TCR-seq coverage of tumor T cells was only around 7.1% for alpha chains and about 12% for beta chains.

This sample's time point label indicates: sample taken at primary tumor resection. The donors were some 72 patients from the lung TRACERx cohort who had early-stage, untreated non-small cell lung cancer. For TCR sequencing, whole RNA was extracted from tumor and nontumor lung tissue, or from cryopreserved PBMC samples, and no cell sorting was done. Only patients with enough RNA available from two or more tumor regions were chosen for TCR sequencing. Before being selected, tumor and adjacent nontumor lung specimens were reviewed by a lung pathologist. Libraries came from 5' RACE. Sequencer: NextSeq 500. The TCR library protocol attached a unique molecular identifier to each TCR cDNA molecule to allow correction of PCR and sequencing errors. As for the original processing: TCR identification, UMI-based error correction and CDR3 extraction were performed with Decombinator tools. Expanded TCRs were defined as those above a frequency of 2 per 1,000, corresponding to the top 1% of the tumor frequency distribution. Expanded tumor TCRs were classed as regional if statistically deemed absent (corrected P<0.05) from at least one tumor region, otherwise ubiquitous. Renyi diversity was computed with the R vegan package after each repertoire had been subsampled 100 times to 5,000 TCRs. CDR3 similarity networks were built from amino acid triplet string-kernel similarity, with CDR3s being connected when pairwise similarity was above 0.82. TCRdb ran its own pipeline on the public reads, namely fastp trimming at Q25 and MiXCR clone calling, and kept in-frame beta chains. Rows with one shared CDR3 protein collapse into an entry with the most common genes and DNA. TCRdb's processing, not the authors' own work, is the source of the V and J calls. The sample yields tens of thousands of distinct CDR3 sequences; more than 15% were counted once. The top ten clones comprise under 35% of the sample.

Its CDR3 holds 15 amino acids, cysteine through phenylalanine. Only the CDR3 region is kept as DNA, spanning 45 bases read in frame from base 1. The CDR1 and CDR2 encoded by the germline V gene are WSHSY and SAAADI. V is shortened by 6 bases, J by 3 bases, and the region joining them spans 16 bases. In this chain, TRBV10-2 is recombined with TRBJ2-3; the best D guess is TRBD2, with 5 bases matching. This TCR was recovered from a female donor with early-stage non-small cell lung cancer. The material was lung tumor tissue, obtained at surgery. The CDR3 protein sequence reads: CASSPTGYKTDTQYF. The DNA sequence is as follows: TGCGCCAGCAGCCCTACGGGATATAAAACAGATACGCAGTATTTT.